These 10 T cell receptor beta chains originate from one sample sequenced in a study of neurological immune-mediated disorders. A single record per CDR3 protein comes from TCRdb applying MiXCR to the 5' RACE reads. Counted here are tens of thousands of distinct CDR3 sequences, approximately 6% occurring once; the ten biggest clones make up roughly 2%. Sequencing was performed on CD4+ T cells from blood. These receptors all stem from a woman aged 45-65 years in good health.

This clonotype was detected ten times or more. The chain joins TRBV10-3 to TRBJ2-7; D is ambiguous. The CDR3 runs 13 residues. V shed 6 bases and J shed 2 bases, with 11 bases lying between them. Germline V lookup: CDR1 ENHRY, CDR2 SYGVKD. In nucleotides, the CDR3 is TGTGCCATCAGCTTGGACGGAGCCTACGAGCAGTACTTC. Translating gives CAISLDGAYEQYF.

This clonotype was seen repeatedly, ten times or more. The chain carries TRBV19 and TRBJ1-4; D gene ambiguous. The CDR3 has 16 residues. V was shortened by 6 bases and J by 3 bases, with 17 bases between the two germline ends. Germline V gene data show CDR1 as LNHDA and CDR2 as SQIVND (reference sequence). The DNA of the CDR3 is TGTGCCAGTAGAAAGGGTAACACCGGATCTAATGAAAAACTGTTTTTT. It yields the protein CASRKGNTGSNEKLFF.

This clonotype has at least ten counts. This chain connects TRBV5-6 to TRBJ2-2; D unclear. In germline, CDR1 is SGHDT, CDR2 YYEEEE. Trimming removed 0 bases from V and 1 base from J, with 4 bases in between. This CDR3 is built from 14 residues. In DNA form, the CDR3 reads TGTGCCAGCAGCTTGGTCGGGAACACCGGGGAGCTGTTTTTT. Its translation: CASSLVGNTGELFF.

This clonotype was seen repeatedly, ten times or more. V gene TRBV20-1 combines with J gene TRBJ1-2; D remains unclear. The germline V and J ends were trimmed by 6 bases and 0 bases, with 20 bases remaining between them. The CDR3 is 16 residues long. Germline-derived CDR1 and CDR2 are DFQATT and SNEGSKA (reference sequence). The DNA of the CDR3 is TGCAGTGCCACCTCGGGAACATGGGCAGCTAACTATGGCTACACCTTC. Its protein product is CSATSGTWAANYGYTF.

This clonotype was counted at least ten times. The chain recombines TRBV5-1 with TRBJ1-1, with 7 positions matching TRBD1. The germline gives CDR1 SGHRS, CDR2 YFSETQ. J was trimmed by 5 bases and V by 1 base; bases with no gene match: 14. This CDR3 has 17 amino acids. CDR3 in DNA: TGCGCCAGCAGCTTGTTCGGGGTCCGGGACAGAGCAACTGAAGCTTTCTTT. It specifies CASSLFGVRDRATEAFF.

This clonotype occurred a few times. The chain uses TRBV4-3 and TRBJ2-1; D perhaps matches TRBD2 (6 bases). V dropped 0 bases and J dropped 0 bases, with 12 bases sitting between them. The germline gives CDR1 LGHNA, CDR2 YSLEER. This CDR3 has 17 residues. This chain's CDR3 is CASSQDLAAGSYNEQFF. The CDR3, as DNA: TGCGCCAGCAGCCAAGATTTGGCAGCGGGCTCCTACAATGAGCAGTTCTTC.

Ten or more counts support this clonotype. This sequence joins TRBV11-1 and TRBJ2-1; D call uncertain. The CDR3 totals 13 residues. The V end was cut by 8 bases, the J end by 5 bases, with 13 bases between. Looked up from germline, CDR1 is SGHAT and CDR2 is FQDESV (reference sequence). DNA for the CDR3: TGTGCCAGCCGCACCCCCATGGACAATGAGCAGTTCTTC. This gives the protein CASRTPMDNEQFF.

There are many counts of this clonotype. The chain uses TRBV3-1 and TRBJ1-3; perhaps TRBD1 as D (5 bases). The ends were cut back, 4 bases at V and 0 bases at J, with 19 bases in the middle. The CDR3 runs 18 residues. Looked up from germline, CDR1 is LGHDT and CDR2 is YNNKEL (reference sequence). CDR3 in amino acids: CASSPRQGISNSGNTIYF. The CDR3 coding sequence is TGTGCCAGCAGCCCCAGGCAGGGCATCTCCAACTCTGGAAACACCATATATTTT.

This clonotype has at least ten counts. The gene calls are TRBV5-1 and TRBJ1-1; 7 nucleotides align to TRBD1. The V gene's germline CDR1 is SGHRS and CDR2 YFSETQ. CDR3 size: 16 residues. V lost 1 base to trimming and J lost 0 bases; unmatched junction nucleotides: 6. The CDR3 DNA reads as TGCGCCAGCAGCTTGAAGGGGGCAGGGATGAACACTGAAGCTTTCTTT. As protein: CASSLKGAGMNTEAFF.

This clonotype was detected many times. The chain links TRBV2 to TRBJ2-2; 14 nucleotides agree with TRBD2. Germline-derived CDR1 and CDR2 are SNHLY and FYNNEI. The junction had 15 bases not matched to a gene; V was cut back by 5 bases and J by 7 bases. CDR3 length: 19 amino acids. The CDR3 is CASSILGTSGGRADGELFF. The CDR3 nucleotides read TGTGCCAGCAGTATACTAGGGACTAGCGGGGGTCGCGCTGACGGGGAGCTGTTTTTT.